A selection of T cell receptor beta chains follows, all from one sample in a study of molecular identifiers for immune sequencing clone quantification. One entry per CDR3 protein results from TCRdb running MiXCR on the PCR reads. The sample holds 550,000 to 750,000 distinct CDR3 sequences, 15% to 20% seen once. The source material was naive CD8+ T cells from blood, with Jurkat cell RNA spiked in. These TCRs come from a human donor in good health. Some libraries in this study had Jurkat cell RNA spiked in. Both conserved end residues are part of each CDR3. Each record gives: clone size, D gene, V gene, J gene, CDR3 DNA, CDR3 protein. The D gene is left open where the match is weak. Some rows have no size entry. The others give once, few or many, or a class for an expanded clone.

clone size: many; D gene: NA; V gene: TRBV20-1; J gene: TRBJ2-1; CDR3 DNA: TGCAGTGCTGAGACTTCACAATCCAGCAATGAGCAGTTCTTC; CDR3 protein: CSAETSQSSNEQFF
clone size: NA; D gene: TRBD2; V gene: TRBV9; J gene: TRBJ2-1; CDR3 DNA: TGTGCCAGCAGCGTGGGGCGGGGGGGGTACAATGAGCAGTTCTTC; CDR3 protein: CASSVGRGGYNEQFF
clone size: few; D gene: NA; V gene: TRBV4-3; J gene: TRBJ2-5; CDR3 DNA: TGCGCCAGCAGCCAGTACTTGGGCCTACAAGAGACCCAGTACTTC; CDR3 protein: CASSQYLGLQETQYF
clone size: many; D gene: NA; V gene: TRBV5-1; J gene: TRBJ2-3; CDR3 DNA: TGCGCCAGCAGCTTGCTAGGTCCGCAAAGCACAGATACGCAGTATTTT; CDR3 protein: CASSLLGPQSTDTQYF
clone size: many; D gene: NA; V gene: TRBV27; J gene: TRBJ2-3; CDR3 DNA: TGTGCCAGCAGCCCCCGAACGGTCCTATCGATCGATACGCAGTATTTT; CDR3 protein: CASSPRTVLSIDTQYF
clone size: many; D gene: NA; V gene: TRBV4-2; J gene: TRBJ2-7; CDR3 DNA: TGTGCCAGCAGCCAAGAGGTCTGGGGGCCCCACGAGCAGTACTTC; CDR3 protein: CASSQEVWGPHEQYF
clone size: many; D gene: TRBD2; V gene: TRBV12-3/TRBV12-4; J gene: TRBJ2-5; CDR3 DNA: TGTGCCAGCTGTCGACTAGCGGGCGAGACCCAGTACTTC; CDR3 protein: CASCRLAGETQYF
clone size: many; D gene: NA; V gene: TRBV4-3; J gene: TRBJ2-3; CDR3 DNA: TGCGCCAGCAGCCTGGGACCCCTGGTAGATACGCAGTATTTT; CDR3 protein: CASSLGPLVDTQYF
clone size: NA; D gene: TRBD2; V gene: TRBV20-1; J gene: TRBJ2-1; CDR3 DNA: TGCAGTGCTAGAGATCTGTGGGGGGGGATAGATGAGCAGTTCTTC; CDR3 protein: CSARDLWGGIDEQFF
clone size: many; D gene: NA; V gene: TRBV6-1; J gene: TRBJ1-5; CDR3 DNA: TGTGCCAGCAGTGAAGTGGGGACGTATAGCAATCAGCCCCAGCATTTT; CDR3 protein: CASSEVGTYSNQPQHF
clone size: many; D gene: TRBD1; V gene: TRBV9; J gene: TRBJ1-2; CDR3 DNA: TGTGCCAGCAGCGTAGGACAGGGAGACTATGGCTACACCTTC; CDR3 protein: CASSVGQGDYGYTF
clone size: NA; D gene: NA; V gene: TRBV27; J gene: TRBJ2-1; CDR3 DNA: TGTGCCAGCAGTTTGGGTCCCAATGAGCGGTTCTTC; CDR3 protein: CASSLGPNERFF
clone size: many; D gene: TRBD1; V gene: TRBV6-5; J gene: TRBJ2-7; CDR3 DNA: TGTGCCAGCAGTTACTCGGGGACAGCTAACTACGAGCAGTACTTC; CDR3 protein: CASSYSGTANYEQYF
clone size: many; D gene: NA; V gene: TRBV7-9; J gene: TRBJ1-5; CDR3 DNA: TGTGCCAGCAGCTTAGGAACAGCTACCGGACCCAATCAGCCCCAGCATTTT; CDR3 protein: CASSLGTATGPNQPQHF
clone size: many; D gene: TRBD2; V gene: TRBV7-2; J gene: TRBJ2-7; CDR3 DNA: TGTGCCAGCAGCTCCGGCCCCCTAGCGGTCGCCTACGAGCAGTACTTC; CDR3 protein: CASSSGPLAVAYEQYF
clone size: NA; D gene: NA; V gene: TRBV4-1; J gene: TRBJ2-1; CDR3 DNA: TGCGCCAGCAGCCAAGGTCTAGGGGACAATGAGCAGTTCTTC; CDR3 protein: CASSQGLGDNEQFF
clone size: many; D gene: TRBD1; V gene: TRBV7-9; J gene: TRBJ2-5; CDR3 DNA: TGTGCCAGCAGCTTAGAAGATGGACAGGCGACCAAAGAGACCCAGTACTTC; CDR3 protein: CASSLEDGQATKETQYF
clone size: NA; D gene: NA; V gene: TRBV12-3/TRBV12-4; J gene: TRBJ2-7; CDR3 DNA: TGTGCCAGCTCGGGAGAGCAGGCAGTATTTTCCAGCTCCTACGAGCAGTACTTC; CDR3 protein: CASSGEQAVFSSSYEQYF
clone size: many; D gene: NA; V gene: TRBV4-3; J gene: TRBJ1-1; CDR3 DNA: TGCGCCAGCAGCCAAGACAGACAGGCGGGCACTGAAGCTTTCTTT; CDR3 protein: CASSQDRQAGTEAFF
clone size: NA; D gene: NA; V gene: TRBV5-1; J gene: TRBJ2-7; CDR3 DNA: TGCGCCAGCAGCTTGACGGACGCCTCTTACGAGCAGTACTTC; CDR3 protein: CASSLTDASYEQYF
clone size: many; D gene: TRBD1; V gene: TRBV30; J gene: TRBJ2-7; CDR3 DNA: TGTGCCTGGAGTACCGGACAGGGGGCCAACGAGCAGTACTTC; CDR3 protein: CAWSTGQGANEQYF
clone size: few; D gene: TRBD2; V gene: TRBV20-1; J gene: TRBJ2-7; CDR3 DNA: TGCAGTGCTCAGACTAGCGGGAACTCCTACGAGCAGTACTTC; CDR3 protein: CSAQTSGNSYEQYF
clone size: NA; D gene: NA; V gene: TRBV10-3; J gene: TRBJ1-3; CDR3 DNA: TGTGCCACCCTTGGGATCTCTGGAAACACCATATATTTT; CDR3 protein: CATLGISGNTIYF